In its sample, the clone carrying this T cell receptor beta chain was seen many times. The CDR3 loop spans 20 amino acids. With 4 bases clipped from V and 0 bases from J, the junction kept 14 bases outside the gene matches. CDR1 and CDR2 from the germline V gene are ENHRY and SYGVKD. These data originate in a study of blood T cells in healthy people across ages. Using a J-beta primer mix together with a sample-barcoded 5' primer, a second PCR was run for 7 to 11 cycles. TCRdb re-analysed the 5' RACE reads in MiXCR, keeping a single row per CDR3 protein. The data contain 800,000 or so distinct CDR3 sequences, about 42% of them seen just once; the ten biggest clones take up about a sixth. Investigators took 8 to 10 milliliters of peripheral blood from every donor.

This TCR was recovered from an elderly man in good health. What was sequenced was blood. The J gene is TRBJ2-6, the V gene TRBV10-3, with 8 bases lining up with TRBD2. The DNA for the CDR3 is TGTGCCATCAGTGCCCCGGATAGACTAGCGTACAACTCTGGGGCCAACGTCCTGACTTTC. Translation: CAISAPDRLAYNSGANVLTF.